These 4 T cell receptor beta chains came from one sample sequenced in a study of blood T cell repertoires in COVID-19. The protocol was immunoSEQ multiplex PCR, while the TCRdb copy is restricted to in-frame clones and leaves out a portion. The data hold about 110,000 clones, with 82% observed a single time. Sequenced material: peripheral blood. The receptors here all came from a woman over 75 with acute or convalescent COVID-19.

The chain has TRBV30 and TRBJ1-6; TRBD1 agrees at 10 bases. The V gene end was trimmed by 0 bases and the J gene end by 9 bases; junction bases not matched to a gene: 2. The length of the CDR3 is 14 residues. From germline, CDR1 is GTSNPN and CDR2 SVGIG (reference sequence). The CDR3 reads CAWSVDRGLSPLHF. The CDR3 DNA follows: TGTGCCTGGAGTGTTGACAGGGGGCTTTCACCCCTCCACTTT.

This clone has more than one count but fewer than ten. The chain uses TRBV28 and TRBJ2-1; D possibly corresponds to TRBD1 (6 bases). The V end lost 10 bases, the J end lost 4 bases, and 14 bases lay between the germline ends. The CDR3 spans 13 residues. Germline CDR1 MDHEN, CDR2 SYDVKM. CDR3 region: CATASGTYNEQFF. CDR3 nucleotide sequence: TGTGCCACTGCTTCAGGGACATACAATGAGCAGTTCTTC.

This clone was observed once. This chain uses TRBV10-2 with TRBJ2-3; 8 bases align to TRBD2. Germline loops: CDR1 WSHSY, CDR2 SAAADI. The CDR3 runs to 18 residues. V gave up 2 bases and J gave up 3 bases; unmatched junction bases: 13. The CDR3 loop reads CASSEISGAGERTDTQYF. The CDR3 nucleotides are TGCGCCAGCAGTGAGATATCAGGAGCGGGAGAAAGGACAGATACGCAGTATTTT.

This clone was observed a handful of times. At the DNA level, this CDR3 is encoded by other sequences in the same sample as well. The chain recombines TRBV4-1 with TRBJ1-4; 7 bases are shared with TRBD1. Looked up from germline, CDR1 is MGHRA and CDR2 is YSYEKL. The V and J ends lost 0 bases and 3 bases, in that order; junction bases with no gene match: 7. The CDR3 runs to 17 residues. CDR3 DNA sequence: TGCGCCAGCAGCCAAGATGAGGGGGCAGTAGCTAATGAAAAACTGTTTTTT. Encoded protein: CASSQDEGAVANEKLFF.